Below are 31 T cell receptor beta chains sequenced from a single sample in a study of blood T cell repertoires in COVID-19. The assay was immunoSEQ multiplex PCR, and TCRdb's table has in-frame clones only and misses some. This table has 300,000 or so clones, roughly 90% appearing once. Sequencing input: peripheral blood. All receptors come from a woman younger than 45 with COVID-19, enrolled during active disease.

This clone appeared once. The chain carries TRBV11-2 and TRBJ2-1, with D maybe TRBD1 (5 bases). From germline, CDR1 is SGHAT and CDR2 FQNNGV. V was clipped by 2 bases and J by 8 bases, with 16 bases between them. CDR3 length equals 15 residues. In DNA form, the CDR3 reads TGTGCCAGCAGCTTAAGTACACAGGCGATCGATGAGCAGTTCTTC. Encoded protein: CASSLSTQAIDEQFF.

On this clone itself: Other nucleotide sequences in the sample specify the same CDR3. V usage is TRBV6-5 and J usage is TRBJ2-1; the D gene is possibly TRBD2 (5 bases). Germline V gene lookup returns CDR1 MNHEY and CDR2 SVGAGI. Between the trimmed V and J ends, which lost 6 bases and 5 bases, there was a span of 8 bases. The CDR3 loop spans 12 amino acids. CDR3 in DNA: TGTGCCAGCAGCCCCGGGGACAATGAGCAGTTCTTC. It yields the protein CASSPGDNEQFF.

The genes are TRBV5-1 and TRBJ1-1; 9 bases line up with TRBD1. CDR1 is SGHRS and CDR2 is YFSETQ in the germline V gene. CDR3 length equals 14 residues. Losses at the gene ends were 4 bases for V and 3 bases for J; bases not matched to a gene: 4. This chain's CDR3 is CASSPRQGDTEAFF. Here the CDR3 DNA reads TGCGCCAGCAGCCCCAGACAGGGGGACACTGAAGCTTTCTTT.

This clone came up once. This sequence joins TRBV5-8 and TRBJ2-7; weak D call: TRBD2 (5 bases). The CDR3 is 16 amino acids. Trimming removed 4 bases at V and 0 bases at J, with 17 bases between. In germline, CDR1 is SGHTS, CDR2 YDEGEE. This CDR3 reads CASSRPLAIYSYEQYF. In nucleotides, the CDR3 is TGTGCCAGCAGCCGCCCTCTAGCCATCTACTCCTACGAGCAGTACTTC.

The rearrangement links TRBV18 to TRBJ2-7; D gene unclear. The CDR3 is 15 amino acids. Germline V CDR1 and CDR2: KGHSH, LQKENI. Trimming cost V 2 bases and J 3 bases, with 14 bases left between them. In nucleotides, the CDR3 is TGTGCCAGCTCACCATTTCGAGAGAACGGCTACGAGCAGTACTTC. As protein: CASSPFRENGYEQYF.

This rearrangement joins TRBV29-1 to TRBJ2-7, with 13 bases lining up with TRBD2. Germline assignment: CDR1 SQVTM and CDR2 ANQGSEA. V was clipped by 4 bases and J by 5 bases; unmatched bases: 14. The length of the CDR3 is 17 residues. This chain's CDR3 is CSVGRGTSGNVAHEQYF. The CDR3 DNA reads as TGCAGCGTTGGTAGGGGGACTAGCGGGAACGTGGCCCACGAGCAGTACTTC.

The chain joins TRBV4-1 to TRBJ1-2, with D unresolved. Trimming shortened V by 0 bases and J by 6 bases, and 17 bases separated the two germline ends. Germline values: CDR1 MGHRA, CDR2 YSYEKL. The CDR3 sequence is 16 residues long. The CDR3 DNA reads TGCGCCAGCAGCCAAGATTCGTGGGAGGGATCCGATGGCTACACCTTC. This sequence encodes CASSQDSWEGSDGYTF.

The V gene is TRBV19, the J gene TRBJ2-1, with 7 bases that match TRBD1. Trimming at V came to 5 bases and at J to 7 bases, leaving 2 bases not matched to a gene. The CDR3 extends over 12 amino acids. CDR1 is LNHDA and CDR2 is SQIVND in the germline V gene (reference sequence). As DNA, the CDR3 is TGTGCCAGTAGTTTACAGGGGAATGAGCAGTTCTTC. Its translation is CASSLQGNEQFF.

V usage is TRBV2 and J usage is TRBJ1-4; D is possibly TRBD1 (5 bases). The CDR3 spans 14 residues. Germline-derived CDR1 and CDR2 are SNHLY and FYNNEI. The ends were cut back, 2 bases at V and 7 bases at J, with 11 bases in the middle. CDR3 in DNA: TGTGCCAGCAGTGAATTACGGGGGACTGAAAAACTGTTTTTT. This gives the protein CASSELRGTEKLFF.

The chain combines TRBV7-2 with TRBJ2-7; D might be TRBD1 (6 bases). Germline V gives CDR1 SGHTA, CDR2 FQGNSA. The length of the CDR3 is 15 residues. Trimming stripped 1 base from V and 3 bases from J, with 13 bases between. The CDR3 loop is CASSLEGDKYYEQYF. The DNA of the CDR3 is TGTGCCAGCAGCTTAGAGGGGGACAAGTACTACGAGCAGTACTTC.

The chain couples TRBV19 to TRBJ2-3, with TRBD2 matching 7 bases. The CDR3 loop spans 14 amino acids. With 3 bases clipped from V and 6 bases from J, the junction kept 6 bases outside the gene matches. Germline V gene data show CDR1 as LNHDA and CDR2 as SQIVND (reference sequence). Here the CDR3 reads CASSMGGNLDTQYF. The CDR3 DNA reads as TGTGCCAGTAGTATGGGAGGGAACCTCGATACGCAGTATTTT.

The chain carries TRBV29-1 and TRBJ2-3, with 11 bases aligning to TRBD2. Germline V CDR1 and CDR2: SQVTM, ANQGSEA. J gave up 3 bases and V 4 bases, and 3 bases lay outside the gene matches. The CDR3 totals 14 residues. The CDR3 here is CSVGRTSGTDTQYF. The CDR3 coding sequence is TGCAGCGTTGGGAGGACTAGCGGGACAGATACGCAGTATTTT.

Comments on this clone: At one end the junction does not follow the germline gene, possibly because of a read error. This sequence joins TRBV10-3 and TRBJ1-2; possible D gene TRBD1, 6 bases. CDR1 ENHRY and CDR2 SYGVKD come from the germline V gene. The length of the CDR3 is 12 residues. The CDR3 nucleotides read TGTGCCATCAGTGAGCGGGACACATCCTCGGCCTTC. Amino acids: CAISERDTSSAF.

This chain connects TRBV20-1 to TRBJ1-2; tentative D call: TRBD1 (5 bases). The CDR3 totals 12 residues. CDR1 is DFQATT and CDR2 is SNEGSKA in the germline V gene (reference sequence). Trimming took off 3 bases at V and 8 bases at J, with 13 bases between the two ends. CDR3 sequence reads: CSASPGGNGYTF. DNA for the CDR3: TGCAGTGCTAGTCCGGGGGGAAACGGCTACACCTTC.

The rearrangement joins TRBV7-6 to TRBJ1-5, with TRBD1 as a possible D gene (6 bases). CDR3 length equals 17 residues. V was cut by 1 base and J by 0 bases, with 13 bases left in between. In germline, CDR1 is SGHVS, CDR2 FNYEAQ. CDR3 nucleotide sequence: TGTGCCAGCAGCTTAGGGACAGACCTCTATAGCAATCAGCCCCAGCATTTT. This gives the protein CASSLGTDLYSNQPQHF.

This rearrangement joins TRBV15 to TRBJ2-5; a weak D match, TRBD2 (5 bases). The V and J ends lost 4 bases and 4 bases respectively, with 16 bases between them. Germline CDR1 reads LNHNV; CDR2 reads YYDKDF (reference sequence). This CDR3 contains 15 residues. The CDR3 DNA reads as TGTGCCACCAGCAATCCCGAGGCTAGCCGAGAGACCCAGTACTTC. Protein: CATSNPEASRETQYF. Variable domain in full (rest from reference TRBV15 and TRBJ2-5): DAMVIQNPRYQVTQFGKPVTLSCSQTLNHNVMYWYQQKSSQAPKLLFHYYDKDFNNEADTPDNFQSRRPNTSFCFLDIRSPGLGDTAMYLCATSNPEASRETQYFGPGTRLLVL.

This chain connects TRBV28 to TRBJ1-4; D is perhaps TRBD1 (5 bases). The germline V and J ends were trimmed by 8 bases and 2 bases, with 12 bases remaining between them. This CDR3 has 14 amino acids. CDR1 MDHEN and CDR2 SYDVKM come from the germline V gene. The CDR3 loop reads CASVKGSTNEKLFF. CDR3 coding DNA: TGTGCCAGCGTTAAGGGGTCGACTAATGAAAAACTGTTTTTT.

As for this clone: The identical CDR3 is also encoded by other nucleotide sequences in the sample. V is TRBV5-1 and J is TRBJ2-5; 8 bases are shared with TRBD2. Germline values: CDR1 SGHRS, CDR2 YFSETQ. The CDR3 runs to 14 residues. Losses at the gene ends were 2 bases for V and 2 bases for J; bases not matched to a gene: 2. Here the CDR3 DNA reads TGCGCCAGCAGCTTAGGACTAGCACAAGAGACCCAGTACTTC. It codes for CASSLGLAQETQYF.

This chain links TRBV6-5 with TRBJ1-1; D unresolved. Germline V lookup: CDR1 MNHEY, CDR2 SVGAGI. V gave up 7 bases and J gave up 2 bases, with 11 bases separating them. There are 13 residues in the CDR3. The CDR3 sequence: CASTTRTNTEAFF. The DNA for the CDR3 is TGTGCCAGCACTACCCGGACTAACACTGAAGCTTTCTTT.

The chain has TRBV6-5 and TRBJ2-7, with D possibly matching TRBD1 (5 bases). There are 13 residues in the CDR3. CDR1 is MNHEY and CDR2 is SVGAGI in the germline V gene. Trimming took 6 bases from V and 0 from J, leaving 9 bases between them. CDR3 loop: CASSPDSSYEQYF. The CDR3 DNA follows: TGTGCCAGCAGCCCCGACAGCTCCTACGAGCAGTACTTC.

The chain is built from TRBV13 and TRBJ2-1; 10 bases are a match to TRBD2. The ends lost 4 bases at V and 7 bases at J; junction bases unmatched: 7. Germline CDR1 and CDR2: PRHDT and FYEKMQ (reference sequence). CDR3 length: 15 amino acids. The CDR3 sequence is CASSSLAGVGNEQFF. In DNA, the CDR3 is TGTGCCAGCAGCTCGCTAGCGGGAGTAGGGAATGAGCAGTTCTTC. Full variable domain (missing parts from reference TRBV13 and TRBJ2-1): AAGVIQSPRHLIKEKRETATLKCYPIPRHDTVYWYQQGPGQDPQFLISFYEKMQSDKGSIPDRFSAQQFSDYHSELNMSSLELGDSALYFCASSSLAGVGNEQFFGPGTRLTVL.

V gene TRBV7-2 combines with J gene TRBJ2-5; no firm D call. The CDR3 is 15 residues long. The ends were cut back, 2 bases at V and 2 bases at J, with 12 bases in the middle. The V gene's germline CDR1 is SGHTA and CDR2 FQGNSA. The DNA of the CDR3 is TGTGCCAGCAGCTTACTTAGTAGGCGGCAAGAGACCCAGTACTTC. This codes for CASSLLSRRQETQYF. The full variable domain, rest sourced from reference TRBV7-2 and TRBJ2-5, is GAGVSQSPSNKVTEKGKDVELRCDPISGHTALYWYRQSLGQGLEFLIYFQGNSAPDKSGLPSDRFSAERTGGSVSTLTIQRTQQEDSAVYLCASSLLSRRQETQYFGPGTRLLVL.

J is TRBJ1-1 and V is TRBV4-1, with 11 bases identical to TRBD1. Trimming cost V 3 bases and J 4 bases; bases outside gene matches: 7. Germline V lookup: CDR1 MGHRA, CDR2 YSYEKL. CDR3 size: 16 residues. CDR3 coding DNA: TGCGCCAGCAGCCAGGTCGGACAGGGGGCATCCACTGAAGCTTTCTTT. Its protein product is CASSQVGQGASTEAFF.

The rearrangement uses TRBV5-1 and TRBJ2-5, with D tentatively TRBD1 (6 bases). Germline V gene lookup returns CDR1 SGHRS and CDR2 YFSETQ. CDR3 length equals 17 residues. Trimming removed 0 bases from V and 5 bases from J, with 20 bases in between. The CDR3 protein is CASSLDSGAGARETQYF. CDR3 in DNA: TGCGCCAGCAGCTTGGATAGTGGGGCAGGGGCCAGGGAGACCCAGTACTTC. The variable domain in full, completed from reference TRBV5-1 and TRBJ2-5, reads KAGVTQTPRYLIKTRGQQVTLSCSPISGHRSVSWYQQTPGQGLQFLFEYFSETQRNKGNFPGRFSGRQFSNSRSEMNVSTLELGDSALYLCASSLDSGAGARETQYFGPGTRLLVL.

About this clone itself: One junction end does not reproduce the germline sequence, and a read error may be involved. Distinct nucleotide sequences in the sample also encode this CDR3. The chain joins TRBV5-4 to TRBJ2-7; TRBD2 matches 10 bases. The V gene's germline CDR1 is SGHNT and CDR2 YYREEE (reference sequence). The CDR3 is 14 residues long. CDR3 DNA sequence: TGTGCCAGCAGCTCCCAGCGGGAGGGCCTCGAGCAATACTTC. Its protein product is CASSSQREGLEQYF.

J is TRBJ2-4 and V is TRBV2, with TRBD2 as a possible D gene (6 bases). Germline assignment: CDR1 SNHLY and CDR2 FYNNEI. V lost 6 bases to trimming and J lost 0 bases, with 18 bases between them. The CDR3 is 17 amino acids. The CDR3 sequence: CASRMGTGRLAKNIQYF. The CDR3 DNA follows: TGTGCCAGCAGGATGGGGACCGGGAGATTAGCCAAAAACATTCAGTACTTC.

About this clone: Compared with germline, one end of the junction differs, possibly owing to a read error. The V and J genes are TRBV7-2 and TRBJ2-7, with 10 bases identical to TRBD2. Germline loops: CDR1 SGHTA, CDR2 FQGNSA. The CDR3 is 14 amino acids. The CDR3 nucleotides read TGTGCCAGCAGCCTAGCGGGAGCTACCTACGAGCAGTACTTC. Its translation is CASSLAGATYEQYF.

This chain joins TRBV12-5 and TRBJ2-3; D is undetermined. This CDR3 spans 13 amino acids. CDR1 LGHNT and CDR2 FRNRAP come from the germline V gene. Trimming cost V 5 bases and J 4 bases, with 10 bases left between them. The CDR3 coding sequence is TGTGCTAGTGGTACCCGGGTAGCAGATACGCAGTATTTT. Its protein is CASGTRVADTQYF. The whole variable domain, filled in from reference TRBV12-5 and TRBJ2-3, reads DARVTQTPRHKVTEMGQEVTMRCQPILGHNTVFWYRQTMMQGLELLAYFRNRAPLDDSGMPKDRFSAEMPDATLATLKIQPSEPRDSAVYFCASGTRVADTQYFGPGTRLTVL.

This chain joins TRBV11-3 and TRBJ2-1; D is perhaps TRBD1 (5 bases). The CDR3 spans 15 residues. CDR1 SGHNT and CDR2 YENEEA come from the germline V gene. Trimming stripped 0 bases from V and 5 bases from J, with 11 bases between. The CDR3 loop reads CASSLDRIQDNEQFF. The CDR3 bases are TGTGCCAGCAGCTTAGACAGAATACAGGACAATGAGCAGTTCTTC.

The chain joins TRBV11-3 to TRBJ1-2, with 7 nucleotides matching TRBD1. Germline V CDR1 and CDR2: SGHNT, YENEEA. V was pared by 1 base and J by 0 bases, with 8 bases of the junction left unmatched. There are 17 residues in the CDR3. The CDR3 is CASSLGGQLLSNYGYTF. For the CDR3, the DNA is TGTGCCAGCAGCTTAGGGGGACAGCTTCTTTCTAACTATGGCTACACCTTC.

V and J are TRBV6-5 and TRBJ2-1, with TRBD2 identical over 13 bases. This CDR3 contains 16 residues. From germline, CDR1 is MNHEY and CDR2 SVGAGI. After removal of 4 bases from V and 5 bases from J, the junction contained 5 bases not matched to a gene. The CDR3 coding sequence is TGTGCCAGCAGTTCCTGGACTAGCGGGAGCCACAATGAGCAGTTCTTC. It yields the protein CASSSWTSGSHNEQFF.